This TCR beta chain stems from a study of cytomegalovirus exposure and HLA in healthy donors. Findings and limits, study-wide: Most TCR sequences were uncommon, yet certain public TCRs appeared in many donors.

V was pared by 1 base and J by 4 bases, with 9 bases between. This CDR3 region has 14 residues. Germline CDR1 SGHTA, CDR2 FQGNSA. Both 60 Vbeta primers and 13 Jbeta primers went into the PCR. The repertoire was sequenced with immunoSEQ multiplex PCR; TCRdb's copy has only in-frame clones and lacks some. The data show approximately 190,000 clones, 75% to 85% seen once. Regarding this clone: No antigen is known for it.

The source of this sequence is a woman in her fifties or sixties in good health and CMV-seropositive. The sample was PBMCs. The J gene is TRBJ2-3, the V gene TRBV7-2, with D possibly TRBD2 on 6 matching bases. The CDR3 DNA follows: TGTGCCAGCAGCTTAGTGGCTAGCGCAGATACGCAGTATTTT. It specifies CASSLVASADTQYF.